This passage covers 14 T cell receptor beta chains from one sample sequenced in a study of T cells expressing NK-cell markers. Reanalyzing the 5' RACE reads, TCRdb keeps one entry per CDR3 protein, without DNA. This specimen shows roughly 450,000 distinct CDR3 sequences; the ten leading clones hold approximately 1.4%. Input material: blood T cells: a sorted CD56 or NKG2C T cell subset, CD4+ or CD8+ T cells, or bulk PBMC T cells (not recorded which). These receptors all come from a woman aged 45-65 years in good health.

The J gene is TRBJ2-4, the V gene TRBV12-3 or TRBV12-4; TCRdb's assignment of TRBD1 cannot be checked, as there is no DNA. The CDR3 consists of 12 residues. CDR3 sequence: CASGSVRGIQYF.

The rearrangement uses TRBV11-1 and TRBJ2-3; TCRdb selects TRBD2, and the lack of DNA leaves this call unchecked. This CDR3 comprises 17 residues. Germline CDR1 SGHAT, CDR2 FQDESV (reference sequence). The CDR3 here is CASSPKLAGGSTDTQYF.

V and J are TRBV5-1 and TRBJ1-2. Germline CDR1 reads SGHRS; CDR2 reads YFSETQ. The CDR3 spans 16 residues. CDR3 region: CASSLYFFSETHGYTF. Full variable domain (remainder filled in from reference TRBV5-1 and TRBJ1-2): KAGVTQTPRYLIKTRGQQVTLSCSPISGHRSVSWYQQTPGQGLQFLFEYFSETQRNKGNFPGRFSGRQFSNSRSEMNVSTLELGDSALYLCASSLYFFSETHGYTFGSGTRLTVV.

The chain is built from TRBV7-6 and TRBJ2-1. CDR1 and CDR2 (germline): SGHVS, FNYEAQ. The CDR3 spans 12 residues. The CDR3 is CASSVPYGEQFF.

The chain employs TRBV4-1 and TRBJ2-3; TCRdb indicates TRBD2, and absent DNA this call remains unverified. The CDR3 is made up of 16 amino acids. Per germline, CDR1 MGHRA and CDR2 YSYEKL. The CDR3 region is CASSHVFSGSTDTQYF.

V usage is TRBV27 and J usage is TRBJ1-5; as DNA is missing, the TRBD1 call by TCRdb cannot be tested. From germline, CDR1 is MNHEY and CDR2 SMNVEV (reference sequence). The CDR3 length is 15 residues. CDR3 protein: CASSLSGTTNQPQHF.

This chain joins TRBV3-1 and TRBJ2-2; absent DNA, TCRdb's TRBD2 call cannot be checked. Germline CDR1 LGHDT, CDR2 YNNKEL (reference sequence). This CDR3 is 15 amino acids long. CDR3 sequence reads: CASSQAVAGAGELFF.

The chain has TRBV28 and TRBJ2-3; TCRdb reports TRBD1, a call that lacks DNA to check it against. From germline, CDR1 is MDHEN and CDR2 SYDVKM. The CDR3 runs to 12 residues. The CDR3: CATQGGGDTQYF.

The chain recombines TRBV7-8 with TRBJ1-1. The CDR3 sequence is 13 residues long. Looked up from germline, CDR1 is SGHVS and CDR2 is FQNEAQ. The CDR3: CASSQVANTEAFF.

V is TRBV21-1 and J is TRBJ1-1; the D call of TRBD1 rests on TCRdb alone, since no DNA is present to check it. TRBV21-1 is reported as a pseudogene. The CDR3 loop spans 15 amino acids. The chain's CDR3 is CASSKRTGLNTEAFF.

V usage is TRBV10-3 and J usage is TRBJ2-7; TCRdb's assignment of TRBD2 cannot be checked, as there is no DNA. CDR1 is ENHRY, CDR2 SYGVKD, per germline. The CDR3 spans 14 residues. CDR3 amino acids: CAIRASGRKYEQYF.

V gene TRBV9 combines with J gene TRBJ1-6; TCRdb gives TRBD1 as the D gene, but with no DNA this cannot be confirmed. CDR3 length: 16 amino acids. Germline CDR1 and CDR2: SGDLS and YYNGEE. CDR3 sequence: CASSPGTGFRNSPLHF.

The chain recombines TRBV20-1 with TRBJ1-1. Germline loops: CDR1 DFQATT, CDR2 SNEGSKA (reference sequence). CDR3 length: 12 residues. The CDR3 reads CSARDQRVEAFF.

The genes are TRBV12-3 or TRBV12-4 and TRBJ2-1; TCRdb gives TRBD2 as the D gene, but with no DNA this cannot be confirmed. The CDR3 is 17 residues long. Here the CDR3 reads CASRKTGTSGRYGEQFF.